This T cell receptor beta chain emerged from a study of T cell changes during pregnancy in multiple sclerosis. The table came from immunoSEQ multiplex PCR; TCRdb's copy has only in-frame clones and leaves some out. The sample yields about 40,000 clones, about 94% seen once. Trimming removed 6 bases from V and 0 bases from J; junction bases left unmatched: 4. This CDR3 spans 17 amino acids. CDR1 and CDR2 (germline): SNHLY, FYNNEI. This material consisted of peripheral blood, taken in the third trimester of pregnancy. The receptor comes from a female donor with multiple sclerosis, enrolled in a pregnancy study. The rearrangement uses TRBV2 and TRBJ2-1, with TRBD2 identical over 14 bases. CDR3 nucleotide sequence: TGTGCCAGCAGGGGGACTAGCGGGGGTAGCTCCTACAATGAGCAGTTCTTC. It is translated as CASRGTSGGSSYNEQFF.